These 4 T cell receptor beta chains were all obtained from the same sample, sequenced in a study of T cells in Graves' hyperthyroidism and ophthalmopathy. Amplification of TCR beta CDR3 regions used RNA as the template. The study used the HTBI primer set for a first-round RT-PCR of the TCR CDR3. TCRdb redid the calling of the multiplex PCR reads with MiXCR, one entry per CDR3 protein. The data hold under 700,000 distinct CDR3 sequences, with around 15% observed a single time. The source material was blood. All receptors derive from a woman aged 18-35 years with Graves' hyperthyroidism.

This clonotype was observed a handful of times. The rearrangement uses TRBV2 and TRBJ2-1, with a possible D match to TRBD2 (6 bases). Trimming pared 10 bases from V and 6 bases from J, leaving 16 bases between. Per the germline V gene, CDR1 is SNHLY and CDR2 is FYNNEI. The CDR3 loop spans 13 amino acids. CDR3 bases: TGTGCCAACGGGAGTGGTATGGGCAATGAGCAGTTCTTC. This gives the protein CANGSGMGNEQFF.

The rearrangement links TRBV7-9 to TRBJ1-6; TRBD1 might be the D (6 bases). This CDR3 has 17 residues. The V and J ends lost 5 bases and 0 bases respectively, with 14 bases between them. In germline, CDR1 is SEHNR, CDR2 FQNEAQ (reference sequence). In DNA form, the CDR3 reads TGTGCCAGCAGCACGAATCAGGGGTTCTCCTATAATTCACCCCTCCACTTT. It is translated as CASSTNQGFSYNSPLHF.

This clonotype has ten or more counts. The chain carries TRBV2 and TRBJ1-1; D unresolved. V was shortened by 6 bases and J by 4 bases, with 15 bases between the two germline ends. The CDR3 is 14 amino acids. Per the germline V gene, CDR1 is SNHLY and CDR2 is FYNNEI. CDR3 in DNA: TGTGCCAGCAGCGAGCTACGGGCGCGCACTGAAGCTTTCTTT. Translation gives CASSELRARTEAFF.

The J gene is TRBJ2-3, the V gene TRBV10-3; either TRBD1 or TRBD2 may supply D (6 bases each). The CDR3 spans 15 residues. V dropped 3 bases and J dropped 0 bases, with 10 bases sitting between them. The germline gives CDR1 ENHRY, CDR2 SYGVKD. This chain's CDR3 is CAISEGGYSTDTQYF. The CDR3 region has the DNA TGTGCCATCAGTGAAGGGGGGTATAGCACAGATACGCAGTATTTT.